The text below deals with one T cell receptor beta chain. This sample is part of a study of T cell responses to AZD1222 COVID-19 vaccine. Method: immunoSEQ multiplex PCR; TCRdb's copy keeps in-frame clones and lacks some. Here the sample spans around 150,000 clones, more than 75% being singletons. This CDR3 spans 15 amino acids. The germline V gene has CDR1 SGHRS and CDR2 YFSETQ. Trimming removed 5 bases from V and 0 bases from J, with 11 bases in between. The sequence came from an adult in good health. The chain joins TRBV5-1 to TRBJ1-4, with D perhaps TRBD1 (6 bases). The sample here was peripheral blood, taken on day 0 of AZD1222 vaccination. This chain's CDR3 is CASRQGTTTNEKLFF. For the CDR3, the DNA is TGCGCCAGCAGACAGGGTACAACAACTAATGAAAAACTGTTTTTT.